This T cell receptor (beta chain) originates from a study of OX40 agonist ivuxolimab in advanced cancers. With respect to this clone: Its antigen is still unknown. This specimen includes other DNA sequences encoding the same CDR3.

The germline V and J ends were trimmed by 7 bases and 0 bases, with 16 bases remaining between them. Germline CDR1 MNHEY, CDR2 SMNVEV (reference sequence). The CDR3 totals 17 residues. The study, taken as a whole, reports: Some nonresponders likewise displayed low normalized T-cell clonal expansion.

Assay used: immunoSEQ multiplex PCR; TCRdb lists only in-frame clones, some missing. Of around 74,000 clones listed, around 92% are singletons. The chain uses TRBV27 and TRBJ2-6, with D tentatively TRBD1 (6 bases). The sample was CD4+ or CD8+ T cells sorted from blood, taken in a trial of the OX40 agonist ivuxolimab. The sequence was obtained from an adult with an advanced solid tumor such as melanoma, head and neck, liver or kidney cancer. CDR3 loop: CASMLGTRYSGANVLTF. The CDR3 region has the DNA TGTGCCAGCATGTTGGGGACACGATACTCTGGGGCCAACGTCCTGACTTTC.